The 8 T cell receptor beta chains below were found in one sample sequenced in a study of CD8 T cells in ankylosing spondylitis. TCRdb ran MiXCR on the 5' RACE reads and lists one entry per CDR3 protein. The data contain roughly 350,000 distinct CDR3 sequences, 6.5% to 10% of them seen just once; the ten biggest clones take up roughly 14%. Study results and limitations: A motif in TCR beta, a set of eight highly homologous variants, appeared characteristic of ankylosing spondylitis blood.

These receptors lack a known antigen. Sequenced sample: blood, either unsorted or a sorted T cell fraction (not recorded which). The receptors stem from a male donor with ankylosing spondylitis.

The chain couples TRBV28 to TRBJ2-5; 14 nucleotides align to TRBD2. There are 17 residues in the CDR3. V lost 5 bases and J lost 2; bases outside the gene matches: 7. CDR1 is MDHEN and CDR2 is SYDVKM in the germline V gene. Here the CDR3 reads CASSPHRLAGGQETQYF. The CDR3 DNA is TGTGCCAGCAGTCCCCATAGACTAGCGGGAGGGCAAGAGACCCAGTACTTC. The variable domain in full, with the rest retrieved from reference TRBV28 and TRBJ2-5, is DVKVTQSSRYLVKRTGEKVFLECVQDMDHENMFWYRQDPGLGLRLIYFSYDVKMKEKGDIPEGYSVSREKKERFSLILESASTNQTSMYLCASSPHRLAGGQETQYFGPGTRLLVL.

V usage is TRBV11-2 and J usage is TRBJ2-7; TRBD1 aligns across 9 bases. The CDR3 loop spans 13 amino acids. Germline V gene lookup returns CDR1 SGHAT and CDR2 FQNNGV. V shed 0 bases, J shed 12 bases, and the junction held 6 bases outside the gene matches. CDR3 in amino acids: CASSLERTGDAYF. CDR3 sequence (DNA): TGTGCCAGCAGCTTAGAACGGACAGGGGACGCGTACTTC.

This clonotype came up a few times. The chain couples TRBV20-1 to TRBJ1-4; D unclear. Germline assignment: CDR1 DFQATT and CDR2 SNEGSKA (reference sequence). This CDR3 region has 15 residues. Trimming took off 1 base at V and 8 bases at J, with 17 bases between the two ends. In DNA, the CDR3 is TGCAGTGCTAGAGGCGGGCCCCGCGTCGGGGAAAAACTGTTTTTT. Protein sequence: CSARGGPRVGEKLFF.

This clonotype has just a few counts. CDR3 loop: CSVLGQPPYEQYF. DNA of the CDR3: TGCAGCGTATTGGGACAACCACCCTACGAGCAGTACTTC. The chain has TRBV29-1 and TRBJ2-7; tentative D call: TRBD1 (6 bases). The CDR3 sequence is 13 residues long. The germline V gene encodes CDR1 SQVTM and CDR2 ANQGSEA. V was trimmed by 6 bases and J by 2 bases, leaving 14 bases between them.

This clonotype has a count of ten or more. This chain joins TRBV12-3 or TRBV12-4 and TRBJ1-4; TRBD1 is a possible D gene (6 bases). CDR3 size: 13 residues. With 2 bases removed from V and 8 bases from J, the gap between germline ends came to 9 bases. CDR3: CASSLTGIEKLFF. The CDR3 nucleotides are TGTGCCAGCAGTTTAACAGGGATCGAAAAACTGTTTTTT.

This clonotype was recorded at least ten times. CDR3 loop: CASSLDGVLNTEAFF. CDR3 nucleotide sequence: TGCGCCAGCAGCTTGGATGGGGTTTTGAACACTGAAGCTTTCTTT. This rearrangement joins TRBV5-1 to TRBJ1-1; D is uncertain. The CDR3 runs to 15 residues. The germline CDR1 and CDR2 sequences are SGHRS and YFSETQ. Deletions cut 0 bases from V and 0 bases from J, with 9 bases between. Combining the CDR3 with reference TRBV5-1 and TRBJ1-1 gives the whole variable domain KAGVTQTPRYLIKTRGQQVTLSCSPISGHRSVSWYQQTPGQGLQFLFEYFSETQRNKGNFPGRFSGRQFSNSRSEMNVSTLELGDSALYLCASSLDGVLNTEAFFGQGTRLTVV.

The gene calls are TRBV28 and TRBJ1-6; 7 bases are shared with TRBD1. Germline CDR1 MDHEN, CDR2 SYDVKM. The V gene end was trimmed by 10 bases and the J gene end by 10 bases; junction bases not matched to a gene: 10. The length of the CDR3 is 13 residues. The CDR3: CAISTGLVSPLHF. CDR3 DNA sequence: TGTGCCATTTCGACAGGGCTTGTCTCACCCCTCCACTTT.

This clonotype was counted only a few times. V is TRBV29-1 and J is TRBJ2-1; D may match TRBD1 or TRBD2 (6 bases each). CDR3 size: 17 residues. The V gene lost 8 bases and the J gene lost 0 bases, with 23 bases spanning the gap. The germline gives CDR1 SQVTM, CDR2 ANQGSEA. CDR3 DNA: TGCAGCATTGCAAGGGGGGCGGGACCGAGCTCCTACAATGAGCAGTTCTTC. This codes for CSIARGAGPSSYNEQFF.